A single T cell receptor beta chain is shown here with its context. In its sample, this clone was seen once. Its recognized antigen is unknown. Base qualities were left out, and no much larger clone turns up one base away. These data are taken from a study of cytomegalovirus exposure and HLA in healthy donors (dated by TCRdb to about 2017). About the study as a whole: According to a later analysis, one platform produced both the 110 or so validation repertoires and the approximately 600 repertoires of the first cohort. The study was designed to test whether signatures of past pathogen exposure could be identified by cataloging public T cell receptors. To predict cytomegalovirus infection status, the study brought together high-throughput TCR immunosequencing, statistical association of individual TCRs with disease status, and machine learning. Besides the first cohort of 666 subjects, a separate validation cohort made up of 90 to 150 different subjects was used.

Library method: the immunoSEQ multiplex PCR assay. The paper's processing steps were these. To diagnose cytomegalovirus status from the catalog of TCR beta chain sequences, a statistical classification framework was built. TCRdb holds this immuneACCESS table with in-frame rearrangements only. Some clones are missing; in checked studies, unresolved V genes explain under half, and the rest has no known cause. The DNA gave D and trimming, while V, J and clone size come from that table. This sample has 200,000 to 250,000 clones in its table, and roughly 87% of those were observed once. The ten largest make up around 12% of the sample. V is pruned by 1 base and J by 6 bases, leaving 10 bases of the junction without a gene match. The CDR3 measures 16 amino acids from cysteine to phenylalanine. The only DNA kept is the CDR3, 48 bases in frame from the first base. The germline V gene sets CDR1 to SGHRS and CDR2 to YFSETQ.

The donors belonged to the validation cohort of approximately 130 subjects, which was separate from the roughly 670-subject first cohort. Study-wide findings and limitations: The study gave a list of around 170 TCR beta chains associated with cytomegalovirus. Subsequent analysis determined that TCRs grouped into clusters in the first cohort also showed a tendency toward co-occurrence across the 90 to 150 validation repertoires, and roughly 95% of cluster scores exceeded 0. Three of the identified cytomegalovirus-associated TCR beta chains were confirmed in vitro to be specific for cytomegalovirus antigens. According to the authors, the approach could potentially be generalized to other disease states and immunological phenotypes. The classifier was reported to diagnose cytomegalovirus status with high specificity and sensitivity in both the original cohort and the validation cohort. Most TCR sequences were seen in very few donors, while some public TCRs were found in many individuals. A later analysis had no HLA typing for the validation cohort, so co-occurrence there was scored across all 130 or so repertoires.

Sample: PBMCs. The receptor was derived from a man younger than 35 in good health and CMV-seropositive. The chain is assembled from TRBV5-1 and TRBJ1-1, and TRBD1 matches 9 of the central bases. CDR3 sequence: CASSLHPGQGSAEAFF. The nucleotides are TGCGCCAGCAGCTTGCACCCGGGACAGGGTAGCGCTGAAGCTTTCTTT.